A selection of T cell receptor beta chains follows, all from one sample in a study of T cell responses to AZD1222 COVID-19 vaccine. Here immunoSEQ multiplex PCR was the method, and the copy in TCRdb shows in-frame clones only, minus some. The sample includes about 140,000 clones, just over 90% of them seen just once. The sample consisted of peripheral blood, taken 28 days after the second AZD1222 dose. Receptor source: an adult who received the AZD1222 COVID-19 vaccine. The conserved cysteine and the conserved F or W are not part of the CDR3 here.

11	TRBV4-2	TRBJ1-1	ASSVPGDTAAF
10	TRBV29-1	TRBJ2-5	SVAVGPETQY
10	TRBV12-3/TRBV12-4	TRBJ2-2	ASSLARMELF
12	TRBV7-9	TRBJ2-7	ASSADPVGYEQY
18	TRBV28	TRBJ1-6	ASSLGTGHWGLKDNSPLH
11	TRBV28	TRBJ2-1	ASSPRGPNEQF
9	TRBV20-1	TRBJ2-1	SALGNNEQF
10	TRBV7-9	TRBJ2-5	ASSRDQETQY
13	TRBV7-3	TRBJ2-1	ASSRTGGVNNEQF
16	TRBV7-9	TRBJ2-7	ASSLYNLDSGSGYEQY
13	TRBV3-1/TRBV3-2	TRBJ1-2	ASSQDEGGTRNPT
10	TRBV7-9	TRBJ2-1	ASSPGTVEQF
16	TRBV7-9	TRBJ1-1	ASSPGEAGVLKNTEAF
11	TRBV18	TRBJ1-6	ASIQGRDSPLH
12	TRBV5-1	TRBJ2-3	ASSSQGVRDTQY
13	TRBV15	TRBJ1-4	ATSRGTGEGEKLF
13	TRBV2	TRBJ1-5	ASTGGTGRVQPQH
13	TRBV4-3	TRBJ2-3	ASSQEDRYTDTQY
14	TRBV3-1/TRBV3-2	TRBJ2-3	ASSQGGLASTDTQY
13	TRBV5-6	TRBJ2-2	ASSPRVRSTGELF
13	TRBV6-4	TRBJ2-1	ASRRTSGNYNEQF
15	TRBV18	TRBJ2-6	ASSPLQGAPGANVLT
13	TRBV6-2/TRBV6-3	TRBJ2-3	ASSQIGTSTDTQY
15	TRBV11-2	TRBJ1-6	ASSSRTGQAYNSPLH
12	TRBV19	TRBJ2-7	ASSISRGLNEQY
12	TRBV4-1	TRBJ2-7	ASSPSPGAYEQY
14	TRBV6-6	TRBJ1-1	ASSYPDTGRDTEAF
12	TRBV7-9	TRBJ1-3	ASSRSNSGNTIY
12	TRBV7-9	TRBJ2-7	ASSLNRGSYEQY
15	TRBV28	TRBJ1-1	ASSRPRQVLMNTEAF
11	TRBV13	TRBJ1-6	ASSLGTNSPLH
14	TRBV7-3	TRBJ2-3	ASSFGLSGGTDTQY
12	TRBV19	TRBJ2-7	ASSPGQGTYEQY
13	TRBV13	TRBJ1-2	ASSLGETGPYGYT
14	TRBV5-1	TRBJ1-1	ASSLAPQKLNTEAF
14	TRBV6-4	TRBJ2-2	ASSDSTRGVPGELF
10	TRBV27	TRBJ1-6	ASSLKGSPLH
13	TRBV7-9	TRBJ2-7	ASSSTGGDMYEQY
13	TRBV24-1	TRBJ2-1	ATSSPGQDYNEQF
15	TRBV5-6	TRBJ1-1	ASSFQTRTGPNTEAF
13	TRBV30	TRBJ1-2	AWSVRARTHYGYT
10	TRBV19	TRBJ2-3	ASSAESGTQY
12	TRBV19	TRBJ1-5	ASSGTFSNQPQH
12	TRBV7-3	TRBJ1-2	ASSPGGKNYGYT